This T cell receptor beta chain is drawn from a study of healthy donors' naive CD4 and CD8 T cells (dated by TCRdb to between 2014 and 2017). General notes on the study: Donor selection covered three age groups (20-25, 40-50 and 60-70 years) with six people in each, and the resulting cohort had a mean age of approximately 43 and was half female. The donors were HLA-typed by sequencing at HLA-A, -B, -C, -DRB1, -DQB1 and -DPB1, using the SBTexcellerator protocol, an ABI3130xl analyzer and SBTengine software. The study sequenced rearranged TCR alpha and beta chains from naive CD4+ and CD8+ T cells to test how TCR variation relates to lineage commitment. For TCR alpha, a new primer set was designed to cover all functional IMGT alpha gene variants, and the remainder of the protocol was kept the same as the beta-chain workflow. Peripheral blood mononuclear cells were obtained from some 19 unrelated, healthy individuals.

Including cysteine and phenylalanine, the CDR3 has 17 amino acids. Of all the DNA, just the CDR3 is kept, 51 bases in frame from base 1. V was cut back by 5 bases and J by 0 bases, leaving a gap of 20 bases between them. The germline V gene sets CDR1 to SGHVS and CDR2 to FQNEAQ. Cells with a CD4+CD8-CD45RO-CD45RA+ profile were isolated by FACS and defined as naive CD4+ T cells, and those with a CD8+CD4-CD45RA+CD27bright profile were defined as naive CD8+ T cells. Sorting used antibodies against CD4 (RPA-T4), CD8 (SK1), CD27 (O323), CD45RA (HI100) and CD45RO (UCHL1). The paper as a whole reports these results and caveats: In both chains, CD4+ lineage was associated with a positively charged CDR3 and CD8+ lineage with a negatively charged CDR3. Because alpha and beta chains were sequenced in bulk and could not be paired, combined chain effects were not evaluated. Around 13% of the variance in CD4/CD8 propensity appeared to be explained jointly by V genes, J genes and CDR3 charge, in a largely additive manner. The study did not directly address possible repertoire bias arising from homeostatic proliferation of naive T cells. Naive CD4+ and CD8+ cells reportedly showed biased usage of most V and J gene segments, and this bias was consistent across donors and independent of HLA genotype.

Note on this clonotype: Its antigen remains undetermined. Base qualities were left out, and no much larger clone turns up one base away.

These reads were obtained on a 454 GS FLX Titanium. TCR libraries were built from 500 to 550 ng of total RNA with a previously published linear amplification protocol. The sequencing itself ran on the Roche/454 Genome Sequencer using Titanium chemistry. The source study handled its data this way. From 5 of the healthy donors, 70,000 to 85,000 rearranged TCR alpha transcripts were sequenced. Duplicate transcripts were removed, and each unique TCR clonotype was defined by its CDR3 junction following IMGT nomenclature. In R 2.13.0, logistic regression modeled CD4 versus CD8 status on V and J genes, adjusting for donor effects, with Bonferroni correction for multiple testing. TCRdb ran its own pipeline on the public reads, namely fastp trimming at Q25 and MiXCR clone calling, and kept in-frame beta chains. Merged by CDR3 protein, the rows form single entries marked with the most common genes and DNA. These V and J calls originate from TCRdb's pipeline instead of the authors' own analysis. The sample includes roughly 200,000 distinct CDR3 sequences, with 65% to 80% observed a single time. The ten largest clones add up to 2% to 2.5% of the sample.

Sequenced: naive CD4+ and CD8+ T cells sorted from blood, pooled from several donors. Per the publication, the cell subset or site label means: FACS-sorted naive CD4+ (CD45RO-CD45RA+) and naive CD8+ (CD45RA+CD27bright) T cells. The chain is encoded by TRBV7-8 joined to TRBJ2-7; D gene: possibly TRBD2, on 6 matching bases. The receptor comes from a pool of human donors in good health; the sample pools cells from several healthy donors. The nucleotide sequence is given as TGTGCCAGCAGCCCGGTAGTTGGGGAGGCACTCTCCTACGAGCAGTACTTC. Translation gives CASSPVVGEALSYEQYF.